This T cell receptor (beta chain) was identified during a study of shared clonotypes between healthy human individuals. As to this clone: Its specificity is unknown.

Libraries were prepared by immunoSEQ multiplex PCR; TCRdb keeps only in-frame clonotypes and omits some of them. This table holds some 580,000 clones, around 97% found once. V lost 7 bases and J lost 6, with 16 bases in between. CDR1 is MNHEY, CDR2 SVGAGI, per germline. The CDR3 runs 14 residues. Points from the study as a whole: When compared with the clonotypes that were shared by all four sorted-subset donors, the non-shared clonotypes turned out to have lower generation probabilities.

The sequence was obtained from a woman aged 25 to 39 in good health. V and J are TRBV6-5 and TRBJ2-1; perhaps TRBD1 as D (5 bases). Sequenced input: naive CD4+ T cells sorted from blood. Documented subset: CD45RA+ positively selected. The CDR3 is CASTPGPRGNEQFF. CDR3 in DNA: TGTGCCAGCACTCCCGGGCCAAGGGGCAATGAGCAGTTCTTC.